This T cell receptor beta chain was sequenced during a study of patients and donors after allogeneic stem cell transplantation. The length of the CDR3 is 16 residues. In germline, CDR1 is SGHTA, CDR2 FQGNSA. Trimming cost V 1 base and J 0 bases, with 10 bases left between them. This clonotype showed up just a few times. TCRdb reprocessed the RT-PCR reads with MiXCR, giving one entry per CDR3 protein. The sample holds approximately 170,000 distinct CDR3 sequences; approximately 22% are singletons and the top ten take roughly 26%. This sequence originates from a human donor who was either an allogeneic HSCT recipient or a stem cell or donor lymphocyte infusion donor (not recorded which). It is not recorded whose cells these are; they may come from a transplant donor. Sequencing was performed on blood, either unsorted or a sorted T cell fraction (not recorded which). J is TRBJ1-3 and V is TRBV7-2, with D uncertain. The CDR3 spells CASSLVHQSSGNTIYF. The CDR3 bases are TGTGCCAGCAGCTTAGTTCACCAGAGCTCTGGAAACACCATATATTTT.